The present TCR beta chain was sequenced within a study of blood T cells in healthy people across ages (dated by TCRdb to between 2014 and 2016). In terms of the full investigation: In model experiments, template switching captured about one uniquely barcoded TCR beta cDNA molecule for every two T cells. Donors of different ages were randomly distributed across sequencing lanes to avoid experimental bias. Using deep sequencing normalized with unique cDNA molecular identifiers, the study measured how TCR beta repertoire diversity changes with age. Using the same blood draw, the study looked at two additional independent replicas of 1 million unique cDNA reads for two donors, one aged 18 to 30 and the other aged 80 or older. Donors were grouped into four age groups: young (average about 15 years), middle-aged (roughly 37), aged (roughly 67) and long-lived (just over 80). The investigation overall reported the following: Conclusive comparison of naive and antigen-experienced compartments was prevented by the profiling of bulk unsorted PBMCs. Compared with the aged group, the long-lived group had more naive CD4+ T cells, fewer expanded clones and increased TCR diversity, suggesting age selection. Estimates of total diversity from one million sequenced T cells were regarded as lower bounds and underestimates. As age increased, observed TCR beta diversity per million T cells dropped in a roughly linear way, and a significant reduction was already evident by age roughly 36. A strong correlation was found between observed TCR beta diversity and the percentage of naive T cells measured by flow cytometry. The CMV infection status of donors was not known, potentially confounding age-related changes in expanded clonotypes.

To prepare the library, 5' RACE was applied. Sequencer: Illumina HiSeq 2500. A second PCR of roughly 7 to 11 cycles was performed with a sample-barcoded 5' primer and a J-beta primer mix. Each TCR beta cDNA molecule received a unique molecular identifier from a template-switch 5' adaptor carrying 12 random nucleotides. At least 2.5 million CDR3-containing paired-end reads were obtained from each sample. First-strand cDNA was synthesized from all RNA with the Mint cDNA synthesis kit, primed by a TRBC-specific oligonucleotide. Following uracil-DNA glycosylase treatment, all cDNA underwent a first 18-cycle PCR with the universal primers M1SS and BC2_uni_R. In the original analysis: Each sample was normalized by randomly selecting 1 million high-quality reads, each carrying a distinct molecular identifier. Reads with shared molecular identifiers were discarded instead of being binned into consensus sequences. CDR3 identification, clonotype clustering and error correction used MiTCR with a Q25 quality threshold and the strictest error-elimination algorithm. Lower-bound total TCR beta diversity was estimated with a nonparametric unseen species model using Euler transformation. TCRdb reprocessed the public reads (quality trimming at Q25 with fastp, clone calling with MiXCR) and kept in-frame beta chains. All rows with the same CDR3 protein become a single entry with the most common DNA and genes. The V and J calls and clone size come from TCRdb's table, not from the authors' own analysis. Here the sample has around 990,000 distinct CDR3 sequences; about two fifths occur a single time. Of the sample, around 13% falls within the top ten clones.

Donors were about 36 systemically healthy Caucasian individuals from Russia aged roughly 6 to 90 years. Around 10 milliliters of peripheral blood were drawn from each donor into EDTA-treated Vacutainer tubes. PBMCs were isolated by Ficoll-Paque density-gradient centrifugation, with at least 7 million obtained per sample. Trizol reagent was used to extract total RNA from PBMCs, with at least 6 micrograms per sample. Naive CD45RAhigh/CD27high T cell percentages were measured by flow cytometry on a PBMC aliquot from every donor. CDR1 LGHDT and CDR2 YNNKEL are derived from the germline V gene (reference sequence). V drops 2 bases and J drops 4 bases, leaving 15 bases in between. Reading from cysteine to phenylalanine, the CDR3 counts 16 amino acids. Only CDR3 DNA remains: 48 bases, in frame from the first base. As for this clonotype: The specificity of this receptor is unknown. No much larger clone exists at a distance of one base, and base qualities are not known.

This chain joins TRBV3-1 to TRBJ1-3; the D segment could be TRBD1, given 5 matching bases. The TCR was taken from a man aged 18 to 30 in good health. The sample was blood. CDR3 region: CASSQLQWGPGNTIYF. The DNA sequence follows: TGTGCCAGCAGCCAATTGCAGTGGGGACCCGGAAACACCATATATTTT.